A single sample gave rise to the 11 T cell receptor beta chains below, sequenced in a study of T cell repertoires in cytomegalovirus infection. The antigens these receptors bind are not known. Each CDR3 protein gets one entry after TCRdb re-called the reads with MiXCR. Seen here are 750,000 to 950,000 distinct CDR3 sequences, around 29% observed once, and the top ten hold around 14%. This sample comprised cultured CD8+ T cells from PBMCs, obtained from culture after CMV antigen stimulation. These TCRs come from a human donor in good health (CMV status not recorded). Some clones in this sample may be carry-over from other donors' samples.

This chain joins TRBV20-1 and TRBJ2-6; D possibly corresponds to TRBD1 (7 bases). The CDR3 consists of 20 residues. The germline gives CDR1 DFQATT, CDR2 SNEGSKA (reference sequence). The V and J ends lost 6 bases and 1 base respectively, with 28 bases between them. The CDR3 is CSAIPYKTGKGGSGANVLTF. The CDR3 DNA is TGCAGTGCCATTCCGTATAAGACAGGGAAGGGAGGATCTGGGGCCAACGTCCTGACTTTC.

This clonotype was seen only a few times. This chain links TRBV12-3 or TRBV12-4 with TRBJ1-4; D remains ambiguous. V shed 2 bases and J shed 3 bases, with 1 base lying between them. This CDR3 is 12 amino acids long. The CDR3 here is CASSLPNEKLFF. The DNA for the CDR3 is TGTGCCAGCAGTTTACCTAATGAAAAACTGTTTTTT.

This clonotype was seen more than once but under ten times. This chain joins TRBV4-2 and TRBJ2-7; D ambiguous. The CDR3 consists of 12 residues. Trimming stripped 0 bases from V and 5 bases from J, with 5 bases between. Germline CDR1 and CDR2: LGHNA and YNFKEQ. The CDR3 protein is CASSQDGNEQYV. Written as DNA, the CDR3 is TGTGCCAGCAGCCAAGACGGCAACGAGCAGTACGTC.

This clonotype appeared a few times. This chain uses TRBV19 with TRBJ1-4; D gene ambiguous. The CDR3 is 15 residues long. Germline V lookup: CDR1 LNHDA, CDR2 SQIVND (reference sequence). Trimming took off 4 bases at V and 6 bases at J, with 15 bases between the two ends. CDR3 DNA: TGTGCCAGTAGTACTGGACCGAACCGGGATGAAAAACTGTTTTTT. This encodes CASSTGPNRDEKLFF.

The chain has TRBV4-1 and TRBJ2-2, with 8 nucleotides matching TRBD2. The CDR3 is 18 residues long. Germline values: CDR1 MGHRA, CDR2 YSYEKL. With 1 base clipped from V and 1 base from J, the junction kept 8 bases outside the gene matches. The DNA of the CDR3 is TGCGCCAGCAGCCAAGCGCCGAGCGGGGGTTTGAACACCGGGGAGCTGTTTTTT. Its protein is CASSQAPSGGLNTGELFF.

V is TRBV11-2 and J is TRBJ2-5; TRBD2 is a possible D gene (6 bases). V was trimmed by 4 bases and J by 4 bases, leaving 16 bases between them. The germline V gene encodes CDR1 SGHAT and CDR2 FQNNGV. The CDR3 extends over 15 amino acids. CDR3 residues: CASSSTRGFGETQYF. In DNA, the CDR3 is TGTGCCAGCAGCTCGACTAGAGGATTTGGAGAGACCCAGTACTTC.

The genes are TRBV20-1 and TRBJ2-3; D remains unclear. The V end was cut by 2 bases, the J end by 2 bases, with 20 bases between. This CDR3 is 17 amino acids long. CDR1 and CDR2 from the germline V gene are DFQATT and SNEGSKA (reference sequence). The DNA for the CDR3 is TGCAGTGCTAGATCCCGAGTTAGCTCTATATACACAGATACGCAGTATTTT. It specifies CSARSRVSSIYTDTQYF.

This chain connects TRBV19 to TRBJ1-1; 7 nucleotides agree with TRBD1. The V gene end was trimmed by 8 bases and the J gene end by 0 bases; junction bases not matched to a gene: 9. The CDR3 is 15 residues long. Germline CDR1 and CDR2: LNHDA and SQIVND (reference sequence). DNA for the CDR3: TGTGCCAGTCATCCAGGGGGATGGGTGAACACTGAAGCTTTCTTT. Its translation: CASHPGGWVNTEAFF.

This clonotype was found many times. The rearrangement joins TRBV7-6 to TRBJ2-1, with D hard to call. CDR1 and CDR2 from the germline V gene are SGHVS and FNYEAQ. Between the trimmed V and J ends, which lost 1 base and 0 bases, there was a span of 4 bases. The CDR3 sequence is 14 residues long. The CDR3 DNA is TGTGCCAGCAGCTTAGAGTACTCCTACAATGAGCAGTTCTTC. Its protein is CASSLEYSYNEQFF.

The rearrangement uses TRBV12-3 or TRBV12-4 and TRBJ2-7, with 12 bases identical to TRBD2. V was clipped by 5 bases and J by 2 bases; unmatched bases: 10. CDR3 size: 17 residues. The chain's CDR3 is CASSHPSGGAKAYEQYF. DNA for the CDR3: TGTGCCAGCAGTCATCCTAGCGGGGGGGCGAAGGCCTACGAGCAGTACTTC.

This clonotype came up a few times. This chain links TRBV6-5 with TRBJ2-7; possibly TRBD1 or TRBD2 for D (5 bases each). CDR3 length equals 18 residues. CDR1 and CDR2 from the germline V gene are MNHEY and SVGAGI. V lost 2 bases, J lost 0 bases, and 20 bases lay in between. Here the CDR3 DNA reads TGTGCCAGCAGTTACGAATGGACTGAGGGGAGAATCTCCTACGAGCAGTACTTC. Amino acids: CASSYEWTEGRISYEQYF.